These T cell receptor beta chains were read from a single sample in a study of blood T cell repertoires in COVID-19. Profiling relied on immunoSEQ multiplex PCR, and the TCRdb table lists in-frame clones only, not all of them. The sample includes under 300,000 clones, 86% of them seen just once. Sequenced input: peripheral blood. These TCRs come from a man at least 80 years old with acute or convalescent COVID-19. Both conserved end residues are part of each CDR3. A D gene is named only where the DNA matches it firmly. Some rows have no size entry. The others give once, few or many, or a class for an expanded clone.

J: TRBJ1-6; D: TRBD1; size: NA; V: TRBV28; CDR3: CASRRGQATYNSPLHF; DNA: TGTGCCAGCAGACGGGGACAGGCGACCTATAATTCACCCCTCCACTTT
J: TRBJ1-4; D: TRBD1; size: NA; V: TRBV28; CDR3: CASTTGQASNEKLFF; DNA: TGTGCCAGCACCACGGGACAGGCCAGCAATGAAAAACTGTTTTTT
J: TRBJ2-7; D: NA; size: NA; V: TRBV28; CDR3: CASTLTGTYEQYF; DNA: TGTGCCAGCACCCTGACAGGAACCTACGAGCAGTACTTC
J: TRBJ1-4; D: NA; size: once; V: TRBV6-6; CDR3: CAGRGVDNEKLFF; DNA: TGTGCCGGCAGAGGGGTTGATAATGAAAAACTGTTTTTT
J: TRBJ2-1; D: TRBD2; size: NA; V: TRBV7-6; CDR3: CASSLELAGGGTYNEQFF; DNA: TGTGCCAGCAGCTTAGAACTAGCGGGAGGAGGGACTTACAATGAGCAGTTCTTC
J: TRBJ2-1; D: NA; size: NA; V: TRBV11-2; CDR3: CASSLPRTRDNEQFF; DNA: TGTGCCAGCAGCTTACCTAGGACAAGAGACAATGAGCAGTTCTTC
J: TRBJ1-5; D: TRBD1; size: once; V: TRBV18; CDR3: CASSPGQGRVQPQHF; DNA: TGTGCCAGCTCACCTGGACAGGGAAGAGTTCAGCCCCAGCATTTT
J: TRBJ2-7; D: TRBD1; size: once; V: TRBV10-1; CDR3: CASFQGEDRESYEQYF; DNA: TGCGCCAGCTTTCAGGGGGAGGACAGGGAATCCTACGAGCAGTACTTC
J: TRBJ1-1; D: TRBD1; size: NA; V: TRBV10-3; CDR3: CAIKRQGYDTEAFF; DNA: TGTGCCATCAAGCGACAGGGATATGACACTGAAGCTTTCTTT
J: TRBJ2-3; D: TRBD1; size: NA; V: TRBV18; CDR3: CASSPGTGFTDTQYF; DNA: TGTGCCAGCTCACCTGGGACAGGGTTCACAGATACGCAGTATTTT
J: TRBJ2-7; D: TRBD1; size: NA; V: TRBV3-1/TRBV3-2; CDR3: CASSLSGTGESEQYF; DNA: TGTGCCAGCAGCCTTTCCGGGACAGGGGAGTCCGAGCAGTACTTC
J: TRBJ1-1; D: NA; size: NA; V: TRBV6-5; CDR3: CASLLDRYTEAFF; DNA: TGTGCCAGCCTTCTGGACAGATACACTGAAGCTTTCTTT
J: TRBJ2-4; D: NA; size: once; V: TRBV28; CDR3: CASSSGPVNIQYF; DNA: TGTGCCAGCAGTTCAGGCCCCGTGAACATTCAGTACTTC
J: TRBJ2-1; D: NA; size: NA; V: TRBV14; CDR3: CASSQDLGGEQFF; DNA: TGTGCCAGCAGCCAAGATTTGGGAGGTGAGCAGTTCTTC
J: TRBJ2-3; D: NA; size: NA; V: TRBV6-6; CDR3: CASSHKLGLQRWSPTDTQYF; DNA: TGTGCCAGCAGTCACAAACTTGGACTACAACGCTGGAGTCCCACAGATACGCAGTATTTT
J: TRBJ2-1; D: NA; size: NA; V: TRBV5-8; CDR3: CASSFEGVSRNEQFF; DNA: TGTGCCAGCAGCTTCGAGGGCGTGTCGCGGAATGAGCAGTTCTTC
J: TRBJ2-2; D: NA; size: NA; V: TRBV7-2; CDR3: CASSFGARMSGELFF; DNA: TGTGCCAGCAGCTTTGGGGCCCGGATGTCCGGGGAGCTGTTTTTT
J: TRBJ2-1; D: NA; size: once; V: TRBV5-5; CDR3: CASSLLGGPYNEQFF; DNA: TGTGCCAGCAGCTTGTTGGGGGGTCCCTACAATGAGCAGTTCTTC
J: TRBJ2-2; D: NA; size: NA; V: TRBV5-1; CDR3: CASSFDRPNTGELFF; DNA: TGCGCCAGCAGCTTTGACAGACCGAACACCGGGGAGCTGTTTTTT
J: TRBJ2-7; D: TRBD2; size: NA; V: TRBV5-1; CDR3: CASSLSGGNYEQYF; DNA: TGCGCCAGCAGCTTGTCCGGGGGGAACTACGAGCAGTACTTC
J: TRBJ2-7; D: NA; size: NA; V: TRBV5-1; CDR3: CASSLIPREQYF; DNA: TGCGCCAGCAGCTTGATCCCCCGGGAGCAGTACTTC
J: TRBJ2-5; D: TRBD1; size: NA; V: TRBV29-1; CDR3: CSVPRQGPETQYF; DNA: TGCAGCGTTCCTCGACAGGGACCAGAGACCCAGTACTTC
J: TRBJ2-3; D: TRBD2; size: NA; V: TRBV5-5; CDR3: CASSLGLAVTDTQYF; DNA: TGTGCCAGCAGCTTGGGACTAGCGGTCACAGATACGCAGTATTTT
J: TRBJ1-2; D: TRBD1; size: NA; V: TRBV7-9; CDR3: CASRPDRGLHPDYGYTF; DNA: TGTGCCAGCAGACCAGACAGGGGGCTTCACCCCGATTATGGCTACACCTTC
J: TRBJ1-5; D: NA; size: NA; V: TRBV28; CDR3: CANARADHNQPQHF; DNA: TGTGCCAACGCCAGGGCAGATCACAATCAGCCCCAGCATTTT
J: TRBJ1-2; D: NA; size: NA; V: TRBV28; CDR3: CASRADTAYGYTF; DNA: TGTGCCAGCAGGGCAGACACCGCCTATGGCTACACCTTC
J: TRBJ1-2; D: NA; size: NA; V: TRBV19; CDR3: CASSIPPGGGYTF; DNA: TGTGCCAGTAGTATCCCTCCAGGCGGGGGCTACACCTTC
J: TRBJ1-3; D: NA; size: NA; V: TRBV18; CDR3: CASSPVVLSSGNTIYF; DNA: TGTGCCAGCTCACCGGTAGTCTTGAGCTCTGGAAACACCATATATTTT
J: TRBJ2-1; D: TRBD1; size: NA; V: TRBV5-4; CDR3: CASSAGTGTGNYNEQFF; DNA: TGTGCCAGCAGCGCAGGCACCGGGACAGGGAATTACAATGAGCAGTTCTTC
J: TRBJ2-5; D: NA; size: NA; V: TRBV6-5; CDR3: CASSYSRNQETQYF; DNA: TGTGCCAGCAGTTACTCGAGAAACCAAGAGACCCAGTACTTC
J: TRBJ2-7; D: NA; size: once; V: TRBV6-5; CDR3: CASSQPGVEQYF; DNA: TGTGCCAGCAGTCAGCCAGGGGTCGAGCAGTACTTC
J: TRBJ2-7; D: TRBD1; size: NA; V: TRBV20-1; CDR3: CSASKGQGPSYEQYF; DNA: TGCAGTGCTAGTAAGGGACAGGGCCCTTCCTACGAGCAGTACTTC
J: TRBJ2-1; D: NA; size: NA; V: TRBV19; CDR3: CASTVGTMGSSYNEQFF; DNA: TGTGCCAGTACCGTAGGAACGATGGGGAGCTCCTACAATGAGCAGTTCTTC
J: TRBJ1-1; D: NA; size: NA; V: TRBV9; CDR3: CASSVNRVTEAFF; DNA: TGTGCCAGCAGCGTAAACAGGGTCACTGAAGCTTTCTTT
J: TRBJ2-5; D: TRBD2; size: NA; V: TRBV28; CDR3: CASSLGGGETQYF; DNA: TGTGCCAGCAGTTTAGGCGGGGGGGAGACCCAGTACTTC
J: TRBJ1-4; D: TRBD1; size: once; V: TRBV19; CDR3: CASSRRPTGGHEKLFF; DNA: TGTGCCAGTAGTCGACGCCCGACAGGGGGTCATGAAAAACTGTTTTTT
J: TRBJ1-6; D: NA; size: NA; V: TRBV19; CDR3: CASSARGRRSYNSPLHF; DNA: TGTGCCAGTAGTGCCCGAGGCCGGCGCTCCTATAATTCACCCCTCCACTTT
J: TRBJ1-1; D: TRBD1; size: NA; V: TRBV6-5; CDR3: CASSFGQGRAFF; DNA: TGTGCCAGCAGTTTCGGACAGGGAAGAGCTTTCTTT
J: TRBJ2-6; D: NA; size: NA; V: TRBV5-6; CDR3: CASSFRGSGANVLTF; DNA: TGTGCCAGCAGCTTCCGCGGGTCTGGGGCCAACGTCCTGACTTTC
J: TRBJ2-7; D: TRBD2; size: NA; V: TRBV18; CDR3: CASSPATSGYEQYF; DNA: TGTGCCAGCTCACCAGCGACTAGCGGCTACGAGCAGTACTTC
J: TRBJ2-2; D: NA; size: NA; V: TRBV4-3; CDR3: CASSLEVLGGGELFF; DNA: TGCGCCAGCAGCTTAGAGGTCCTAGGCGGCGGGGAGCTGTTTTTT
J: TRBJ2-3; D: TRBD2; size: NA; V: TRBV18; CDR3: CASSPPGAGAADTQYF; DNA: TGTGCCAGCTCACCCCCCGGAGCGGGAGCTGCAGATACGCAGTATTTT
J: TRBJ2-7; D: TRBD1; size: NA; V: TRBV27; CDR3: CASSFFTGTGSYEQYF; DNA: TGTGCCAGCAGTTTCTTCACCGGGACAGGGTCCTACGAGCAGTACTTC
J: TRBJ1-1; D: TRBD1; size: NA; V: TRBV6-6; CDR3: CASSQLSPQGAGTTEAFF; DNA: TGTGCCAGCAGTCAACTTTCACCTCAGGGGGCGGGAACGACTGAAGCTTTCTTT
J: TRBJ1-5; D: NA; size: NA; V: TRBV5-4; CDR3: CASSLAGGVGQPQHF; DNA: TGTGCCAGCAGCTTGGCGGGGGGCGTGGGTCAGCCCCAGCATTTT
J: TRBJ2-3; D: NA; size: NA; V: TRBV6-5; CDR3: CASRSRTGTDTQYF; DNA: TGTGCCAGCAGATCAAGGACAGGCACAGATACGCAGTATTTT
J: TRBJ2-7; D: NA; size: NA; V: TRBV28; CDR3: CASSSGGPGAYEQYF; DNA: TGTGCCAGCAGTTCAGGGGGGCCCGGGGCGTACGAGCAGTACTTC
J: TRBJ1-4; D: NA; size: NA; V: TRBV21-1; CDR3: CASSKEGEGQATNEKLFF; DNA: TGTGCCAGCAGCAAAGAAGGGGAGGGACAAGCAACTAATGAAAAACTGTTTTTT
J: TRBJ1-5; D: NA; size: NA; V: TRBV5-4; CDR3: CASSFRDQPQHF; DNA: TGTGCCAGCAGCTTTCGGGATCAGCCCCAGCATTTT
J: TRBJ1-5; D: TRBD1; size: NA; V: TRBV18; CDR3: CASSKTGDNQPQHF; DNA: TGTGCCAGCTCAAAGACAGGGGATAATCAGCCCCAGCATTTT
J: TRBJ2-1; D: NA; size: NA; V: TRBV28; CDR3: CASSSPPGRQFF; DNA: TGTGCCAGCAGTTCCCCCCCAGGTAGGCAGTTCTTC
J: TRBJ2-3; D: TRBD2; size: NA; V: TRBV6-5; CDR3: CASTASGGHTQYF; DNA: TGTGCCAGCACGGCTAGCGGGGGGCATACGCAGTATTTT
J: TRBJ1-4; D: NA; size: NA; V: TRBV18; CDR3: CASSPLQGQGEKLFF; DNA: TGTGCCAGCTCACCCTTACAGGGCCAGGGTGAAAAACTGTTTTTT